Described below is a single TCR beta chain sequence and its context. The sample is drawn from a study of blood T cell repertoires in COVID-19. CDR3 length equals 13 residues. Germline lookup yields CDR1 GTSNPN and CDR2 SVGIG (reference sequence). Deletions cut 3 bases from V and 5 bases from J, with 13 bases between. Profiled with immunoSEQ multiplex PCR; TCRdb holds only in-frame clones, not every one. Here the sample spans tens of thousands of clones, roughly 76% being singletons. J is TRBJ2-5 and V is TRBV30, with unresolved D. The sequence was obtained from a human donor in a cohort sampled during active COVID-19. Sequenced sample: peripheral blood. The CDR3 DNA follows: TGTGCCTGGAGGGCAATAGCTCTCGAGACCCAGTACTTC. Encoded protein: CAWRAIALETQYF.